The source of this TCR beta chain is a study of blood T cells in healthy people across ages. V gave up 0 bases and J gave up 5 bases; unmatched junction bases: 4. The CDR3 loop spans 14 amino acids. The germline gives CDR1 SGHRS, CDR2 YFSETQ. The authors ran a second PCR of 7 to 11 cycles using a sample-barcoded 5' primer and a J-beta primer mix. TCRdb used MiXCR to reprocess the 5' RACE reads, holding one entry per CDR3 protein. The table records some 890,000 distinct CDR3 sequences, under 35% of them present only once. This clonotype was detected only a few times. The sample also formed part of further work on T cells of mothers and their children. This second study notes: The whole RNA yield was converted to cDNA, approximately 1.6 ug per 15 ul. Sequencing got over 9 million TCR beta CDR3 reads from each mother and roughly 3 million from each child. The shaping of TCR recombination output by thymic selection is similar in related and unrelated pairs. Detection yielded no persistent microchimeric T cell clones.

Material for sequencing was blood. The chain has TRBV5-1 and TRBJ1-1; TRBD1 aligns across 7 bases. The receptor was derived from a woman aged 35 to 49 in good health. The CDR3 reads CASSLVGQLTEAFF. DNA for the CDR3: TGCGCCAGCAGCTTGGTGGGACAGCTAACTGAAGCTTTCTTT.